This TCR beta chain was captured by sequencing in a study of blood T cell repertoires in COVID-19. This clone is a singleton in its sample. The CDR3 has 15 residues. Looked up from germline, CDR1 is SGHAT and CDR2 is FQNNGV. V gave up 2 bases and J gave up 5 bases; unmatched junction bases: 5. The cohort comprised adults aged 18 to 89 years residing in about 25 US areas. Profiling relied on immunoSEQ multiplex PCR, and the TCRdb table lists in-frame clones only, not all of them. The sample lists hundreds of thousands of clones; about 86% were seen once. The clonotype originates from a woman between 50 and 59 years old who had recovered from COVID-19. The chain couples TRBV11-2 to TRBJ2-5; 10 bases are shared with TRBD2. Sequencing used PBMCs or T cells enriched from blood (not recorded which). The CDR3: CASSLNLAGAETQYF. In DNA form, the CDR3 reads TGTGCCAGCAGCTTAAATCTAGCGGGGGCCGAGACCCAGTACTTC.